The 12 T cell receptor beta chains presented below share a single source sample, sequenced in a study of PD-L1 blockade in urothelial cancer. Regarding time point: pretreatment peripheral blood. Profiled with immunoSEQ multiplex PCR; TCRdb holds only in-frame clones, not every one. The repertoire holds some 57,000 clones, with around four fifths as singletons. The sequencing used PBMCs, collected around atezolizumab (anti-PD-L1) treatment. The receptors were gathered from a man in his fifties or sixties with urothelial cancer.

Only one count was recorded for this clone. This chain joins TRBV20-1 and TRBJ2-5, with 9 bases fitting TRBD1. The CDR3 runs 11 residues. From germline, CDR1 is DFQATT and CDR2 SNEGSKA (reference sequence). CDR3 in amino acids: CSLDRGETQYF. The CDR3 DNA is TGCAGCCTCGACAGGGGGGAGACCCAGTACTTC.

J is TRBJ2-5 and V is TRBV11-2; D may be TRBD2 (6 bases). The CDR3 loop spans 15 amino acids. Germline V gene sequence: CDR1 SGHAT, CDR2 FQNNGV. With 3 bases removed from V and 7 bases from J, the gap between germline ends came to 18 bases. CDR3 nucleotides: TGTGCCAGCAGCTTTCTCGGCGGGGTGGGAGTGACCCAGTACTTC. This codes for CASSFLGGVGVTQYF.

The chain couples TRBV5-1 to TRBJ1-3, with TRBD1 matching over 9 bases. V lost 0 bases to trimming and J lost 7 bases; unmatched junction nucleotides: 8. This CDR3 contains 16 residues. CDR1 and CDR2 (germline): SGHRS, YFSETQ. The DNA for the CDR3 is TGCGCCAGCAGCTTGGCTGGAGGGACAGGGTCGAACACCATATATTTT. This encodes CASSLAGGTGSNTIYF.

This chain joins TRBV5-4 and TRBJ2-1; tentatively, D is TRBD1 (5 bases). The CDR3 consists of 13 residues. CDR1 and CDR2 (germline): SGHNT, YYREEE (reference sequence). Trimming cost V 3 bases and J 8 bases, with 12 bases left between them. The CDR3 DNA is TGTGCCAGCAGCTCCGATGACAGCGATGAGCAGTTCTTC. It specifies CASSSDDSDEQFF.

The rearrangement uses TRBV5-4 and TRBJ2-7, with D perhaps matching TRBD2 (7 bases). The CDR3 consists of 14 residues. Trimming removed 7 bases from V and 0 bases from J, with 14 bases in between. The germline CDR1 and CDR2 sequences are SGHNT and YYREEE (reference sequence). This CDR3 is CASGGGHSSYEQYF. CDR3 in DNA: TGTGCCAGCGGGGGGGGACATAGCTCCTACGAGCAGTACTTC.

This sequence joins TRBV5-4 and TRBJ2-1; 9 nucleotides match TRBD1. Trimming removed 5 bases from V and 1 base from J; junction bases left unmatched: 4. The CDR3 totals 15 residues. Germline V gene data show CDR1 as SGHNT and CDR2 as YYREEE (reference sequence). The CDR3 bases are TGTGCCAGCAGGAGGGACAGGGAATCCTACAATGAGCAGTTCTTC. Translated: CASRRDRESYNEQFF. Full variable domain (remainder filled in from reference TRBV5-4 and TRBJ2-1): ETGVTQSPTHLIKTRGQQVTLRCSSQSGHNTVSWYQQALGQGPQFIFQYYREEENGRGNFPPRFSGLQFPNYSSELNVNALELDDSALYLCASRRDRESYNEQFFGPGTRLTVL.

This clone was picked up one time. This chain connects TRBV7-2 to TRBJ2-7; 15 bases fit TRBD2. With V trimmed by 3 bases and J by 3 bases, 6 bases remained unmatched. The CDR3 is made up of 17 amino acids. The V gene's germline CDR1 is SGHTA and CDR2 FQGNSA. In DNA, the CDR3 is TGTGCCAGCAGCTTGGGAGGGGGACTAGCGGGGGGCTACGAGCAGTACTTC. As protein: CASSLGGGLAGGYEQYF.

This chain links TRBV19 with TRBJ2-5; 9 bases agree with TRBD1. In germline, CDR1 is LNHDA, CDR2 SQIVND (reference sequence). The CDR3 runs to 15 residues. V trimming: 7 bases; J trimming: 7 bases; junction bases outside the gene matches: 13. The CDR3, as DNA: TGTGCCAGTACCCAGGGACAGGGTGTTCTGGGGACCCAGTACTTC. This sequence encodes CASTQGQGVLGTQYF.

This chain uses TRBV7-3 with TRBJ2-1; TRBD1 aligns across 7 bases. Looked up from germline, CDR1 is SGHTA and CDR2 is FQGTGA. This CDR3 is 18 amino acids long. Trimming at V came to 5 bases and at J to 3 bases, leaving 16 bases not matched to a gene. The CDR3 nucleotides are TGTGCCAGCAGCCGGAGGAAAGGGGGCATAGGAAACTACAATGAGCAGTTCTTC. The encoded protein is CASSRRKGGIGNYNEQFF.

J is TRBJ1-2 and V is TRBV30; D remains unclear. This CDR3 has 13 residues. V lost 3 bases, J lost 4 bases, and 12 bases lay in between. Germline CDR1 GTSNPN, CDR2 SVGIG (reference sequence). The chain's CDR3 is CAWSPDGFYGYTF. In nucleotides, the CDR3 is TGTGCCTGGAGCCCAGATGGTTTCTATGGCTACACCTTC. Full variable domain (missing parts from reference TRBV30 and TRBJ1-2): SQTIHQWPATLVQPVGSPLSLECTVEGTSNPNLYWYRQAAGRGLQLLFYSVGIGQISSEVPQNLSASRPQDRQFILSSKKLLLSDSGFYLCAWSPDGFYGYTFGSGTRLTVV.

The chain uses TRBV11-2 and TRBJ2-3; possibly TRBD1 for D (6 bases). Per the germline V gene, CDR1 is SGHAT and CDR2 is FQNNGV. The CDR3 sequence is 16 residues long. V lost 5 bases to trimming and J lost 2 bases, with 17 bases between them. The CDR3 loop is CASSPGQGILTDTQYF. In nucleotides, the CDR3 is TGTGCCAGCAGCCCCGGTCAGGGGATTCTCACAGATACGCAGTATTTT.

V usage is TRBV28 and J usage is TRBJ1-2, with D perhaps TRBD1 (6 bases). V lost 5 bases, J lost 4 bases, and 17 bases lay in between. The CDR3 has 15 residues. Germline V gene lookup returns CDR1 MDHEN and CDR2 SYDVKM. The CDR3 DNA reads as TGTGCCAGCAGTATCACATCAGGGGCTGGCTATGGCTACACCTTC. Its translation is CASSITSGAGYGYTF.